This is a list of T cell receptor beta chains from one sample in a study of control samples from healthy donors and cancer patients. Profiling relied on immunoSEQ multiplex PCR, and the TCRdb table lists in-frame clones only, not all of them. The sample shows roughly 130,000 clones, about 95% of them seen only once. Sequenced: blood. The receptors stem from a young man in good health. CDR3s include the opening cysteine and the closing phenylalanine or tryptophan. The D gene is left open where the match is weak. The size entry is marked missing in some rows and otherwise reads once, few, many or a size class.

length: 15
D: TRBD2
J: TRBJ2-1
size: -
V: TRBV19
CDR3: CASTPGQRGGDEQFF
DNA: TGTGCCAGTACCCCGGGCCAGCGGGGTGGCGATGAGCAGTTCTTC

length: 17
D: -
J: TRBJ1-2
size: -
V: TRBV6-1
CDR3: CASSEGTPGQSIYGYTF
DNA: TGTGCCAGCAGTGAAGGGACCCCCGGACAGTCGATCTATGGCTACACCTTC

length: 16
D: TRBD1
J: TRBJ2-5
size: -
V: TRBV9
CDR3: CASSVEGTGPQETQYF
DNA: TGTGCCAGCAGCGTAGAAGGGACAGGCCCTCAAGAGACCCAGTACTTC

length: 16
D: -
J: TRBJ1-4
size: -
V: TRBV15
CDR3: CATSRTTQGLNEKLFF
DNA: TGTGCCACCAGCAGAACCACACAGGGTCTCAATGAAAAACTGTTTTTT

length: 17
D: TRBD2
J: TRBJ2-3
size: -
V: TRBV7-2
CDR3: CASSSGTRGSYTDTQYF
DNA: TGTGCCAGCAGCTCCGGGACTAGGGGGTCTTACACAGATACGCAGTATTTT

length: 15
D: -
J: TRBJ2-7
size: -
V: TRBV9
CDR3: CASSPIQGHWGEQYF
DNA: TGTGCCAGCAGCCCGATCCAGGGGCACTGGGGTGAGCAGTACTTC

length: 17
D: -
J: TRBJ2-2
size: -
V: TRBV5-4
CDR3: CASSPNRDRTVLGELFF
DNA: TGTGCCAGCAGCCCCAACCGGGACCGTACGGTCCTTGGGGAGCTGTTTTTT

length: 13
D: -
J: TRBJ1-2
size: -
V: TRBV28
CDR3: CASSRQRLGGYTF
DNA: TGTGCCAGCAGCCGACAGCGCCTCGGCGGCTACACCTTC

length: 16
D: -
J: TRBJ2-1
size: -
V: TRBV5-1
CDR3: CASSLFAQVDNNEQFF
DNA: TGCGCCAGCAGCTTGTTTGCGCAGGTTGACAACAATGAGCAGTTCTTC

length: 17
D: TRBD1
J: TRBJ1-6
size: -
V: TRBV14
CDR3: CASSHLRDRAGISPLHF
DNA: TGTGCCAGCAGCCACCTCCGGGACAGGGCTGGGATTTCACCCCTCCACTTT

length: 17
D: -
J: TRBJ2-7
size: once
V: TRBV7-6
CDR3: CASSQVKSGASSYEQYF
DNA: TGTGCCAGCAGCCAAGTTAAGTCTGGGGCCAGCTCCTACGAGCAGTACTTC

length: 16
D: -
J: TRBJ2-2
size: -
V: TRBV6-2/TRBV6-3
CDR3: CASSRSREVKTGELFF
DNA: TGTGCCAGCAGCCGCTCCCGCGAGGTAAAGACCGGGGAGCTGTTTTTT

length: 14
D: -
J: TRBJ1-5
size: -
V: TRBV15
CDR3: CATSREVGQEPQHF
DNA: TGTGCCACCAGCAGAGAAGTTGGCCAGGAACCCCAGCATTTT

length: 15
D: -
J: TRBJ1-4
size: -
V: TRBV14
CDR3: CASSHTRATNEKLFF
DNA: TGTGCCAGCAGCCACACCAGGGCAACTAATGAAAAACTGTTTTTT

length: 19
D: TRBD2
J: TRBJ2-4
size: -
V: TRBV18
CDR3: CASSPWTSGGASSKNIQYF
DNA: TGTGCCAGCTCACCCTGGACTAGCGGGGGGGCCTCTTCCAAAAACATTCAGTACTTC

length: 18
D: TRBD2
J: TRBJ2-2
size: -
V: TRBV28
CDR3: CASSWGLAGVQRTGELFF
DNA: TGTGCCAGCAGTTGGGGACTAGCGGGGGTCCAAAGGACCGGGGAGCTGTTTTTT

length: 16
D: -
J: TRBJ1-2
size: -
V: TRBV5-4
CDR3: CASSLSDRPTIYGYTF
DNA: TGTGCCAGCAGCCTGTCCGACAGGCCGACTATCTATGGCTACACCTTC

length: 18
D: TRBD1
J: TRBJ2-6
size: once
V: TRBV19
CDR3: CASSIPYRGRAGANVLTF
DNA: TGTGCCAGTAGTATCCCCTACAGGGGGCGGGCTGGGGCCAACGTCCTGACTTTC